This TCR beta chain was found in a study of T cell repertoires in cytomegalovirus infection. Overall study: CMV epitopes used comprised recently identified HLA-C-restricted ones and well-studied HLA-B-restricted ones. It can be stated that public TCR beta signatures indicated CMV infection as well as a matching HLA type. General study points: The ex vivo response was dominated by HLA-C-restricted CMV-specific TCR beta clonotypes. Based on cumulative public TCR beta family frequency, carriers of CMV plus the relevant HLA were identified.

Note on this clonotype: As yet, its antigen is unknown.

TCRdb reanalysed the reads using MiXCR and keeps one entry per CDR3 protein. The sample holds 750,000 to 950,000 distinct CDR3 sequences, around 29% seen once. The V gene end was trimmed by 3 bases and the J gene end by 8 bases; junction bases not matched to a gene: 10. Germline values: CDR1 LGHDT, CDR2 YNNKEL (reference sequence). This CDR3 comprises 16 residues. The chain combines TRBV3-1 with TRBJ1-2; 12 nucleotides agree with TRBD1. This specimen consisted of cultured CD8+ T cells from PBMCs, obtained from culture after CMV antigen stimulation. The receptor was isolated from a human donor in good health (CMV status not recorded). Some clones in this sample may be carry-over from other donors' samples. The CDR3 loop reads CASSQREGTGGFGYTF. Written as DNA, the CDR3 is TGTGCCAGCAGCCAGAGAGAAGGGACAGGGGGCTTCGGCTACACCTTC.